Following are 21 T cell receptor beta chains from one sample sequenced in a study of T-cell memory formation after mild COVID-19. TCRdb ran MiXCR on the 5' RACE reads and lists one entry per CDR3 protein. The sample lists about 270,000 distinct CDR3 sequences, about 17% occurring once. Sequenced: PBMCs or a T cell subset sorted from them (not recorded which). All receptors derive from a man between 18 and 35 years old who had mild COVID-19 (a few samples of this study predate the infection). Cell type and time point are not known.

This rearrangement joins TRBV7-9 to TRBJ2-1; no firm D call. The germline V and J ends were trimmed by 5 bases and 8 bases, with 13 bases remaining between them. CDR3 length: 13 residues. Germline V CDR1 and CDR2: SEHNR, FQNEAQ (reference sequence). CDR3 protein: CASSPPDPHEQFF. The CDR3 nucleotides are TGTGCCAGCAGCCCCCCGGACCCCCATGAGCAGTTCTTC. The full variable domain, its missing parts supplied by reference TRBV7-9 and TRBJ2-1, is DTGVSQNPRHKITKRGQNVTFRCDPISEHNRLYWYRQTLGQGPEFLTYFQNEAQLEKSRLLSDRFSAERPKGSFSTLEIQRTEQGDSAMYLCASSPPDPHEQFFGPGTRLTVL.

J is TRBJ2-5 and V is TRBV11-3; D gene uncertain. Trimming cost V 3 bases and J 2 bases, with 7 bases left between them. This CDR3 has 13 amino acids. Germline V CDR1 and CDR2: SGHNT, YENEEA. This CDR3 reads CASSFDIQETQYF. Written as DNA, the CDR3 is TGTGCCAGCAGCTTTGACATACAAGAGACCCAGTACTTC.

The table lists this clonotype with a few counts. The chain recombines TRBV28 with TRBJ2-7; D is unresolved. Germline-derived CDR1 and CDR2 are MDHEN and SYDVKM. The length of the CDR3 is 13 residues. Trimming pared 2 bases from V and 3 bases from J, leaving 8 bases between. Written as DNA, the CDR3 is TGTGCCAGCAGTTTACAGGACCGCTACGAGCAGTACGTC. Amino acid sequence: CASSLQDRYEQYV.

This chain links TRBV24-1 with TRBJ1-1; D gene ambiguous. In germline, CDR1 is KGHDR, CDR2 SFDVKD. The V gene lost 1 base and the J gene lost 8 bases, with 10 bases spanning the gap. The CDR3 spans 13 residues. The CDR3 spells CATSDLLRTEAFF. In DNA form, the CDR3 reads TGTGCCACCAGTGATTTATTGAGGACGGAAGCTTTCTTT.

This clonotype was counted only a few times. V gene TRBV5-1 combines with J gene TRBJ2-7, with 7 bases aligning to TRBD2. CDR3 length: 14 residues. V lost 3 bases and J lost 5; bases outside the gene matches: 8. CDR1 SGHRS and CDR2 YFSETQ come from the germline V gene. In DNA, the CDR3 is TGCGCCAGCAGCTGGGGAGGGATGAGGAACGAGCAGTACTTC. It translates to CASSWGGMRNEQYF. Drawing the rest from reference TRBV5-1 and TRBJ2-7, the complete variable domain is KAGVTQTPRYLIKTRGQQVTLSCSPISGHRSVSWYQQTPGQGLQFLFEYFSETQRNKGNFPGRFSGRQFSNSRSEMNVSTLELGDSALYLCASSWGGMRNEQYFGPGTRLTVT.

The chain combines TRBV19 with TRBJ1-1; 8 bases line up with TRBD1. CDR3 length: 16 amino acids. Trimming cost V 5 bases and J 6 bases; bases outside gene matches: 14. CDR1 and CDR2 (germline): LNHDA, SQIVND (reference sequence). DNA for the CDR3: TGTGCCAGTAGTGAGAGACAGGGGAGGTCTAGGGCTGAAGCTTTCTTT. As protein: CASSERQGRSRAEAFF.

The V call is TRBV3-2, the J call TRBJ2-5; the table's D call of TRBD1 was not tested on the DNA. TRBV3-2 is an annotated pseudogene. The CDR3 contains 21 residues. For the CDR3, the DNA is TGTGCCAGCAGCCAGGTGAACCGGGACAGTCCACCTAAAGAGGCGCAAGAGACCCAGTACTTC. Amino acids: CASSQVNRDSPPKEAQETQYF.

The CDR3 region is CASSFFGEQYF. CDR3 DNA: TGTGCCAGCAGTTTTTTCGGAGAGCAGTACTTC. This chain connects TRBV27 to TRBJ2-7; D call uncertain. Germline lookup yields CDR1 MNHEY and CDR2 SMNVEV (reference sequence). This CDR3 is built from 11 residues. Trimming cost V 3 bases and J 7 bases, with 7 bases left between them.

Only a few counts were recorded for this clonotype. V gene TRBV19 combines with J gene TRBJ1-1, with 7 bases lining up with TRBD1. J gave up 2 bases and V 1 base, and 7 bases lay outside the gene matches. Germline V CDR1 and CDR2: LNHDA, SQIVND (reference sequence). CDR3 length: 16 residues. CDR3 region: CASSIGAGGTNTEAFF. DNA for the CDR3: TGTGCCAGTAGTATAGGGGCAGGGGGTACAAACACTGAAGCTTTCTTT.

This clonotype has just a few counts. V and J are TRBV5-1 and TRBJ1-1; D is possibly TRBD1 (5 bases). This CDR3 contains 15 residues. V shed 2 bases and J shed 1 base, with 12 bases lying between them. Germline CDR1 SGHRS, CDR2 YFSETQ. CDR3 in amino acids: CASSFSIGGNTEAFF. The CDR3 DNA sequence: TGCGCCAGCAGCTTTTCAATCGGGGGGAACACTGAAGCTTTCTTT.

Only a few counts were recorded for this clonotype. The V and J genes are TRBV7-9 and TRBJ2-5, with D unclear. Germline V gene sequence: CDR1 SEHNR, CDR2 FQNEAQ (reference sequence). V was trimmed by 9 bases and J by 5 bases, leaving 19 bases between them. The CDR3 runs 14 residues. CDR3 sequence reads: CASCIMGGIETQYF. The CDR3 coding sequence is TGTGCCAGTTGCATTATGGGTGGAATTGAGACCCAGTACTTC.

This chain joins TRBV28 and TRBJ2-1, with a tentative D call TRBD1 (6 bases). Trimming removed 5 bases at V and 0 bases at J, with 11 bases between. This CDR3 is built from 15 residues. Germline V lookup: CDR1 MDHEN, CDR2 SYDVKM. The CDR3, as DNA: TGTGCCAGCAGTAAGGCAGGGGCCTCCTACAATGAGCAGTTCTTC. It specifies CASSKAGASYNEQFF.

The J gene is TRBJ1-2, the V gene TRBV12-3 or TRBV12-4; 9 bases map to TRBD1. This CDR3 is built from 13 residues. V was clipped by 3 bases and J by 8 bases; unmatched bases: 4. CDR3 residues: CASSFRTGDGYTF. DNA of the CDR3: TGTGCCAGCAGTTTCCGGACAGGGGACGGCTACACCTTC.

V is TRBV7-8 and J is TRBJ1-1; D is perhaps TRBD1 (6 bases). CDR1 is SGHVS and CDR2 is FQNEAQ in the germline V gene. The CDR3 contains 14 residues. V lost 4 bases, J lost 1 base, and 10 bases lay in between. The CDR3 here is CASSYQGTNTEAFF. In nucleotides, the CDR3 is TGTGCCAGCAGCTATCAGGGGACGAACACTGAAGCTTTCTTT.

This clonotype was detected only a few times. The chain recombines TRBV6-2 or TRBV6-3 with TRBJ2-7; D possibly corresponds to TRBD2 (6 bases). V lost 5 bases and J lost 5, with 13 bases in between. This CDR3 is 13 amino acids long. Germline CDR1 and CDR2: MNHEY and SVGEGT. The CDR3 DNA reads as TGTGCCAGCAGTCCCCAACTAGCCCACGAGCAGTACGTC. This sequence encodes CASSPQLAHEQYV.

About this clonotype itself: The germline gene is not matched at one end of the junction; a read error may be the cause. The chain has TRBV12-3 or TRBV12-4 and TRBJ1-1, with 8 bases matching TRBD1. The CDR3 has 14 amino acids. CDR3 sequence: CASSDRQGNPEAFF. As DNA, the CDR3 is TGTGCCAGCAGTGACCGACAGGGGAACCCTGAAGCTTTCTTT.

This rearrangement joins TRBV7-2 to TRBJ2-3; D call uncertain. Germline lookup yields CDR1 SGHTA and CDR2 FQGNSA. Deletions cut 2 bases from V and 0 bases from J, with 12 bases between. The CDR3 loop spans 16 amino acids. For the CDR3, the DNA is TGTGCCAGCAGCTTATCATCACTTTCTAGCACAGATACGCAGTATTTT. This translates into CASSLSSLSSTDTQYF.

The chain has TRBV6-5 and TRBJ2-1; D call uncertain. The CDR3 spans 13 residues. Germline values: CDR1 MNHEY, CDR2 SVGAGI. Between the trimmed V and J ends, which lost 7 bases and 10 bases, there was a span of 17 bases. In DNA form, the CDR3 reads TGTGCCAGCACCTCCTCGCCGGGTAACGAGCAGTTCTTC. Protein: CASTSSPGNEQFF.

This clonotype has just a few counts. The gene calls are TRBV19 and TRBJ1-2; no clear D gene. With 8 bases removed from V and 5 bases from J, the gap between germline ends came to 24 bases. Looked up from germline, CDR1 is LNHDA and CDR2 is SQIVND (reference sequence). This CDR3 has 16 residues. In nucleotides, the CDR3 is TGTGCCAGTCGACTTCTTCACAGCGCTGTTTGGTATGGCTACACCTTC. Translating it yields CASRLLHSAVWYGYTF.

A few counts support this clonotype. This chain links TRBV5-1 with TRBJ1-2; 8 bases match TRBD1. V trimming: 0 bases; J trimming: 4 bases; junction bases outside the gene matches: 2. Per germline, CDR1 SGHRS and CDR2 YFSETQ. CDR3 length: 14 residues. The chain's CDR3 is CASSLGTGSYGYTF. The CDR3 DNA reads as TGCGCCAGCAGCTTGGGGACAGGGAGCTATGGCTACACCTTC.

This clonotype was seen many times. The V gene is TRBV6-5, the J gene TRBJ2-3, with D hard to call. This CDR3 is built from 15 residues. The V end was cut by 0 bases, the J end by 5 bases, with 12 bases between. Germline V gives CDR1 MNHEY, CDR2 SVGAGI. The CDR3 protein is CASSYSGKFRDTQYF. The CDR3 DNA follows: TGTGCCAGCAGTTACTCGGGGAAGTTCCGAGATACGCAGTATTTT.